These T cell receptor beta chains were read from a single sample in a study of cytomegalovirus exposure and HLA in healthy donors. Profiling relied on immunoSEQ multiplex PCR, and the TCRdb table lists in-frame clones only, not all of them. This sample yields around 110,000 clones, of which approximately 72% are seen a single time; less than 2% belongs to the top ten. Sequencing input: PBMCs. The receptor set was obtained from a man between 18 and 29 years old in good health and CMV-seronegative. The CDR3 runs from the conserved cysteine through the conserved F or W. Each record gives: J gene, V gene, D gene, clone size, CDR3 DNA, CDR3 protein. The D gene is left open where the match is weak. Part of the rows lack a size; the others show once, few, many or a class for expanded clones.

>TRBJ2-7|TRBV7-9|TRBD2|NA
TGTGCCAGCAGCTTGGGTGCTAGCGGGAGCTACGAGCAGTACTTC
CASSLGASGSYEQYF
>TRBJ2-2|TRBV7-9|NA|NA
TGTGCCAGCAGCTTCGAGCTTGCAGGAGGAATGTTCGGGGAGCTGTTTTTT
CASSFELAGGMFGELFF
>TRBJ1-2|TRBV7-2|NA|NA
TGTGCCAGCAGCTTAGCCAGCTATGGCTACACCTTC
CASSLASYGYTF
>TRBJ2-6|TRBV5-1|NA|few
TGCGCCAGCAGCTTGGGACTGACTGGGGCCAACGTCCTGACTTTC
CASSLGLTGANVLTF
>TRBJ1-1|TRBV7-2|NA|NA
TGTGCCAGCAGCTTTACAGGGTTGGGAAACACTGAAGCTTTCTTT
CASSFTGLGNTEAFF
>TRBJ2-6|TRBV28|TRBD1|NA
TGTGCCAGCAGTCCCCGGAGGTGGACAGGGCGGAGTGGGGCCAACGTCCTGACTTTC
CASSPRRWTGRSGANVLTF
>TRBJ2-7|TRBV7-2|NA|few
TGTGCCAGCAGCGGGACTGTGTACGAGCAGTACTTC
CASSGTVYEQYF
>TRBJ1-2|TRBV30|NA|few
TGTGCCTGGAGTTCAGGGGCCGTCTATGGCTACACCTTC
CAWSSGAVYGYTF
>TRBJ2-2|TRBV5-1|NA|NA
TGCGCCAGCAGCTTGGCCAGGGCTGGGGAGCTGTTTTTT
CASSLARAGELFF
>TRBJ2-1|TRBV7-2|TRBD2|few
TGTGCCAGCAGCCCTAGCGGGAGAAGTGAGCAGTTCTTC
CASSPSGRSEQFF
>TRBJ2-7|TRBV6-6|TRBD1|NA
TGTGCCAGCAGTATACCGGGACAGGGCTACGAGCAGTACTTC
CASSIPGQGYEQYF
>TRBJ1-5|TRBV7-2|NA|NA
TGTGCCAGCAGCCCCAGTATCAATCAGCCCCAGCATTTT
CASSPSINQPQHF
>TRBJ1-6|TRBV18|NA|NA
TGTGCCAGCTCACGTCCCGGTTCACCCCTCCACTTT
CASSRPGSPLHF
>TRBJ2-7|TRBV2|NA|NA
TGTGCCAGCAGTGAATTTAGCGCAACCTACGAGCAGTACTTC
CASSEFSATYEQYF
>TRBJ2-5|TRBV7-9|NA|few
TGTGCCAGCAGCTCCTCAGGAGAGACCCAGTACTTC
CASSSSGETQYF
>TRBJ2-1|TRBV5-1|NA|NA
TGCGCCAGCAGCTCTCAGGGTGGCTACAATGAGCAGTTCTTC
CASSSQGGYNEQFF
>TRBJ2-5|TRBV5-1|TRBD2|NA
TGCGCCAGCAGCTTGTATAGCGGGAGAGAGACCCAGTACTTC
CASSLYSGRETQYF
>TRBJ2-5|TRBV18|TRBD1|few
TGTGCCAGCTCACCGTGGACAGGGGGTCAAGAGACCCAGTACTTC
CASSPWTGGQETQYF
>TRBJ2-1|TRBV7-9|NA|few
TGTGCCAGCAGCTTAGGGGGGGGCCCCTACAATGAGCAGTTCTTC
CASSLGGGPYNEQFF
>TRBJ2-7|TRBV11-2|TRBD2|NA
TGTGCCAGCAGCTTAGTTAGCGGGGGGGCCTACGAGCAGTACTTC
CASSLVSGGAYEQYF
>TRBJ2-2|TRBV6-1|TRBD1|NA
TGTGCCAGCAGGTGGGGACAGGGGGCAACCGGGGAGCTGTTTTTT
CASRWGQGATGELFF
>TRBJ2-7|TRBV6-5|NA|NA
TGTGCCAGCACTATGGGGGCCCTCGACGAGCAGTACTTC
CASTMGALDEQYF
>TRBJ2-5|TRBV7-8|TRBD1|few
TGTGCCAGCAGCTTGCCGGGACAGGGGGCGTATTGGACCCAGTACTTC
CASSLPGQGAYWTQYF
>TRBJ1-4|TRBV29-1|NA|few
TGCAGCGTTCAGGGGCTAAATGAAAAACTGTTTTTT
CSVQGLNEKLFF
>TRBJ1-1|TRBV7-2|NA|NA
TGTGCCAGCAGCACAATACGGGGGGCAAGGAGCACTGAAGCTTTCTTT
CASSTIRGARSTEAFF
>TRBJ1-4|TRBV30|NA|few
TGTGCCTGGAATGCGTACGGTAATGAAAAACTGTTTTTT
CAWNAYGNEKLFF
>TRBJ2-5|TRBV30|NA|few
TGTGCCTGGAGTTCAGGGGACATACCACAAGAGACCCAGTACTTC
CAWSSGDIPQETQYF
>TRBJ2-1|TRBV28|NA|NA
TGTGCCAGCAGAAGACAGACTTTAGGTGAGCAGTTCTTC
CASRRQTLGEQFF
>TRBJ2-1|TRBV18|NA|once
TGTGCCAGCTCACGGGGGCCTGAGAGCTCCTACAATGAGCAGTTCTTC
CASSRGPESSYNEQFF
>TRBJ1-4|TRBV19|TRBD1|NA
TGTGCCAGTAGGAGGGGACAGGGCGAAAAACTGTTTTTT
CASRRGQGEKLFF
>TRBJ2-1|TRBV29-1|NA|NA
TGCAGCGTTGAGCCGAGTTGGGAGCAGTTCTTC
CSVEPSWEQFF
>TRBJ2-5|TRBV5-1|NA|NA
TGCGCCAGCAGCTTGGGACTAGACACAGAGACCCAGTACTTC
CASSLGLDTETQYF
>TRBJ1-2|TRBV27|TRBD1|few
TGTGCCAGCAGTCGCGGGAATGGGAGGACAGGGGACTATGGCTACACCTTC
CASSRGNGRTGDYGYTF
>TRBJ1-1|TRBV7-9|NA|NA
TGTTCCAGCAACCTCGACAGCTGGAACACTGAAGCTTTCTTT
CSSNLDSWNTEAFF
>TRBJ2-1|TRBV19|NA|NA
TGTGCCAGTAGTATAGTTCCAGGGGATGAGCAGTTCTTC
CASSIVPGDEQFF
>TRBJ1-4|TRBV10-2|NA|NA
TGCGCCAGCAGTGACGGGGGGCTTGTTGAAAAACTGTTTTTT
CASSDGGLVEKLFF
>TRBJ1-2|TRBV6-6|TRBD1|NA
TGTGCCAGCAGTTCCCCGGACAGGGTTAACTATGGCTACACCTTC
CASSSPDRVNYGYTF
>TRBJ1-1|TRBV5-1|NA|NA
TGCGCCAGCAGCCATGGGCTAAACACTGAAGCTTTCTTT
CASSHGLNTEAFF
>TRBJ1-1|TRBV7-2|NA|NA
TGTGCCAGCAGCTCCGGGAGAGGGAGCACTGAAGCTTTCTTT
CASSSGRGSTEAFF
>TRBJ2-1|TRBV6-5|TRBD2|NA
TGTGCCAGCAGTTATTTTAGCGGGGGGGCGATTGAGCAGTTCTTC
CASSYFSGGAIEQFF
>TRBJ1-3|TRBV7-7|NA|few
TGTGCCAGCAGCTTAGACAGATCCAACACCATATATTTT
CASSLDRSNTIYF
>TRBJ2-7|TRBV6-6|TRBD2|NA
TGTGCCAGCGGTAGGACTAGATCCTACGAGCAGTACTTC
CASGRTRSYEQYF
>TRBJ1-3|TRBV6-7|NA|NA
TGTGCCAGCAGTTCAGGGTTACTCTCTGGAAACACCATATATTTT
CASSSGLLSGNTIYF
>TRBJ2-2|TRBV27|TRBD1|few
TGTGCCAGCAGCGCCGTCGGACAGGGTTTGAACACCGGGGAGCTGTTTTTT
CASSAVGQGLNTGELFF
>TRBJ2-5|TRBV5-1|NA|NA
TGCGCCAGCAGCTCGATAAGGGGGACGGGAGAGACCCAGTACTTC
CASSSIRGTGETQYF
>TRBJ2-7|TRBV6-1|TRBD2|NA
TGTGCCAGCAGGGTTAGCGGGGGGTCCTACGAGCAGTACTTC
CASRVSGGSYEQYF
>TRBJ1-2|TRBV5-6|NA|few
TGTGCCAGCAGCTTGGAGGGGTTGGAGTATGGCTACACCTTC
CASSLEGLEYGYTF
>TRBJ2-2|TRBV27|NA|NA
TGTGCCAGCAGTTCGTCTGCGGGCTTTAGGCTGTTTTTT
CASSSSAGFRLFF
>TRBJ2-1|TRBV6-6|TRBD1|NA
TGTGCCAGCAGCCGGGACAGTTACAATGAGCAGTTCTTC
CASSRDSYNEQFF
>TRBJ2-3|TRBV10-2|TRBD2|NA
TGCGCCAGCAGGGACACTAGCGGGATGTCGGTCAGGGACACAGATACGCAGTATTTT
CASRDTSGMSVRDTDTQYF
>TRBJ2-7|TRBV19|NA|NA
TGTGCCAGTAGTCCCTCGGGAGACGAGCAGTACTTC
CASSPSGDEQYF
>TRBJ2-7|TRBV11-2|NA|NA
TGTGCCAGCAGCTCTACACCTAGCGCCGAGCAGTACTTC
CASSSTPSAEQYF
>TRBJ1-5|TRBV6-6|TRBD1|NA
TGTGCCAGCAGTCCGACAGGGAATCAGCCCCAGCATTTT
CASSPTGNQPQHF
>TRBJ2-7|TRBV6-5|TRBD1|few
TGTGCCAGCAAGGGACAGGGGGCGTACGAGCAGTACTTC
CASKGQGAYEQYF
>TRBJ1-1|TRBV25-1|TRBD1|NA
TGTGCCAGCAGGCGGGACAGCTCGAGGAACACTGAAGCTTTCTTT
CASRRDSSRNTEAFF